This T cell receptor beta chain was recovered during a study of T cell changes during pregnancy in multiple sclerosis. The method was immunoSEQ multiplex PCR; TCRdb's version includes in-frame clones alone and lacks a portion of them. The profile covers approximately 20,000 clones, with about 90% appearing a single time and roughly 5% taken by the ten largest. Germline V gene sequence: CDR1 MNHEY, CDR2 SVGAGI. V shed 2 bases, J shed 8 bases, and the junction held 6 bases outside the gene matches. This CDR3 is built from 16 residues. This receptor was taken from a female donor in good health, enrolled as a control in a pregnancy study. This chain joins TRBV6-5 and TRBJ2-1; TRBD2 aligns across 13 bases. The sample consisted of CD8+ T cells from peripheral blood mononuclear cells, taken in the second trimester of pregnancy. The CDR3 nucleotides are TGTGCCAGCAGTTACACACTAGCGGGAGGGCTGGATGAGCAGTTCTTC. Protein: CASSYTLAGGLDEQFF.